The T cell receptor (beta chain) described here comes from a study of early T cells in non-severe SARS-CoV-2 infection (dated by TCRdb to 2020 to 2022). For the study in its entirety: Bulk RNA from unsorted whole blood was used for TCR sequencing, so alpha and beta chains could not be paired. The investigation overall reported the following: Matching against VDJdb was skewed toward anti-spike CD8 responses, likely underestimated virus-specific expansions, and missed private and CD4 specificities.

A case-control design nested within a healthcare worker cohort in London, UK, was used, with weekly nasopharyngeal swab PCR tests and blood sampling performed. Healthcare workers were enrolled in the week of the UK lockdown, from 23 to 31 March 2020, and were followed every week for up to roughly 15 weeks. As for this clonotype: Its cognate antigen has yet to be identified. The record has no base qualities; no much larger clone is one base away.

CDR3 length: 13 amino acids, cysteine to phenylalanine. The entry retains the CDR3 DNA only, 39 bases that are in frame from base 1. The germline V gene encodes CDR1 SEHNR and CDR2 FQNEAQ (reference sequence). V and J are truncated by 4 bases and 1 base respectively, leaving an intervening sequence of 7 bases. The receptor library was made with 5' RACE. This sample was sequenced with a NextSeq 500. To correct for sequencing error and PCR bias, the TCR library protocol tagged individual cDNA molecules with unique molecular identifiers. Sequencing covered both TCR alpha and beta chains, and within each sample the abundances of alpha and beta sequences were tightly co-correlated. On the authors' methods: V gene, J gene and CDR3 annotation of TCR sequences was performed with Decombinator V4. Expanded TCRs were defined as changing significantly between any two time points under a Poisson model with p below 0.0001. TCR abundances were normalised to the total number of TCRs sequenced per sample and were expressed as counts per million. TRAV1-2 paired with TRAJ12, TRAJ20 or TRAJ33 defined MAIT TCRs, while TRAV10 paired with TRAJ18 defined iNKT TCRs. A search of VDJdb, accessed on 1 November 2021, was run for TCRs annotated to CMV, EBV and SARS-CoV-2, with TCRs annotated for multiple antigens excluded. TCRdb cleaned the public reads at Q25 with fastp, built clones with MiXCR and kept in-frame beta chains. Records with the same CDR3 protein are collapsed into one entry carrying the most frequent genes and DNA. These V and J calls are TCRdb output, not the study's own analysis. The sample table records 95,000 to 120,000 distinct CDR3 sequences; about an eighth of these occur just once. Together, the top ten hold less than 3.5% of the sample.

Sequenced input: whole blood. The chain is assembled from TRBV7-9 and TRBJ1-1, with the D gene uncertain. The receptor was isolated from an adult who was a healthcare worker with PCR-confirmed SARS-CoV-2 infection or an uninfected control (not recorded which). The CDR3: CASSWAQNTEAFF. The bases are TGTGCCAGCAGCTGGGCCCAGAACACTGAAGCTTTCTTT.